This TCR beta chain was identified in a study of T cells in Graves' hyperthyroidism and ophthalmopathy. Amplification targeted TCR beta CDR3 regions from RNA transcripts. The HTBI set primed first-round TCR CDR3 RT-PCR. MiXCR, run by TCRdb on the multiplex PCR reads, gives a single entry per CDR3 protein. The data hold hundreds of thousands of distinct CDR3 sequences, with 14% observed a single time. Patients aged 18 to 65 had newly diagnosed hyperthyroidism lasting under 2 months. CDR3 length: 15 amino acids. Trimming left V 5 bases short and J 5 bases short, with 15 bases between. Sequenced material: blood. This TCR was sampled from a woman between 18 and 29 years old with Graves' hyperthyroidism. This sequence joins TRBV12-3 or TRBV12-4 and TRBJ1-4, with unresolved D. The DNA for the CDR3 is TGTGCCAGCAGTCCCCCTGGGTCTTCGAATGAAAAACTGTTTTTT. Residues: CASSPPGSSNEKLFF.